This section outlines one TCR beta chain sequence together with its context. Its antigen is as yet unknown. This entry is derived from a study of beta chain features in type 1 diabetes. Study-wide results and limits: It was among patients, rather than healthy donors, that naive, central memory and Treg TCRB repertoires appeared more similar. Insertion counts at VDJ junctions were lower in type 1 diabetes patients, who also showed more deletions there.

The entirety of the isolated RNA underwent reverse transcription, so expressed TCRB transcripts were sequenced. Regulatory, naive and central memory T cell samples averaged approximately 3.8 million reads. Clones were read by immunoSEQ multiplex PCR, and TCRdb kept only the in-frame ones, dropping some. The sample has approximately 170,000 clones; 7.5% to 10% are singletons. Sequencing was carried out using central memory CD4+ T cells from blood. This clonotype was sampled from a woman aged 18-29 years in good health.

CDR3 sequence (DNA): TGTGCCAGCAGCTTAGGGCACCGAGGCGGGACCGAGACCCAGTACTTC. Amino acids: CASSLGHRGGTETQYF. J is TRBJ2-5 and V is TRBV11-1; the D gene is possibly TRBD2 (6 bases). The CDR3 contains 16 residues. V lost 1 base and J lost 5, with 17 bases in between. Germline assignment: CDR1 SGHAT and CDR2 FQDESV (reference sequence).